Listed below are T cell receptor beta chains from one sample, sequenced in a study of T cell changes during pregnancy in multiple sclerosis. The assay was immunoSEQ multiplex PCR, and TCRdb's table has in-frame clones only and misses some. There are tens of thousands of clones in the sample; approximately 90% occur only once, and about 4.8% lies in the top ten. The specimen comprised CD8+ T cells from peripheral blood mononuclear cells, sampled in the first trimester of pregnancy. These TCRs come from a female donor with multiple sclerosis, enrolled in a pregnancy study. Each CDR3 is given with its conserved first and last residue. A D gene is named only where the DNA matches it firmly. Where a row states a size, it is once, few, many or the class of an expanded clone; other rows omit it.

clone_size | j_call | d_call | v_call | cdr3_aa | cdr3_nt
NA | TRBJ1-2 | NA | TRBV2 | CASSPDGDTNYGYTF | TGTGCCAGCAGTCCCGATGGGGACACCAACTATGGCTACACCTTC
NA | TRBJ2-7 | TRBD1 | TRBV7-9 | CASSARDRGIEQYF | TGTGCCAGCAGCGCTCGGGACAGGGGGATCGAGCAGTACTTC
NA | TRBJ1-1 | TRBD1 | TRBV7-3 | CASSLNGAGGTEAFF | TGTGCCAGCAGCTTAAACGGGGCAGGGGGCACTGAAGCTTTCTTT
NA | TRBJ2-7 | NA | TRBV2 | CASSEGDSYEQYF | TGTGCCAGCAGTGAGGGGGACTCTTACGAGCAGTACTTC
NA | TRBJ2-7 | NA | TRBV28 | CASSPVSVSYEQYF | TGTGCCAGCAGTCCGGTAAGCGTGTCCTACGAGCAGTACTTC
NA | TRBJ2-7 | TRBD2 | TRBV7-2 | CASSLGTSVYEQYF | TGTGCCAGCAGCTTAGGGACTAGCGTTTACGAGCAGTACTTC
NA | TRBJ1-3 | NA | TRBV5-6 | CASSLLHHFPDSSGNTIYF | TGTGCCAGCAGCTTACTCCACCACTTTCCGGACAGTTCTGGAAACACCATATATTTT
NA | TRBJ2-3 | TRBD2 | TRBV5-1 | CASSLVVAGGKGTDTQYF | TGCGCCAGCAGCTTGGTTGTAGCGGGAGGGAAGGGAACAGATACGCAGTATTTT
once | TRBJ2-7 | TRBD1 | TRBV15 | CATTTGTGDEQYF | TGTGCCACCACCACGGGGACAGGGGACGAGCAGTACTTC
NA | TRBJ2-7 | NA | TRBV11-2 | CASRQGGYNEQYF | TGTGCCAGCAGACAGGGGGGGTACAACGAGCAGTACTTC
NA | TRBJ1-2 | NA | TRBV5-6 | CASSLASIFYGYTF | TGTGCCAGCAGCCTGGCAAGCATTTTCTATGGCTACACCTTC
NA | TRBJ1-4 | NA | TRBV5-6 | CASSLDRLNEKLFF | TGTGCCAGCAGCTTGGACCGACTTAATGAAAAACTGTTTTTT
NA | TRBJ2-1 | NA | TRBV5-1 | CASSLVQGRAHNGEQFF | TGCGCCAGCAGCTTAGTACAGGGAAGGGCCCACAATGGTGAGCAGTTCTTC
once | TRBJ2-3 | TRBD2 | TRBV27 | CASSFGLAGSPDTQYF | TGTGCCAGCAGTTTCGGACTAGCGGGATCTCCGGATACGCAGTATTTT
NA | TRBJ2-1 | TRBD1 | TRBV28 | CASSPQGALDGKQFF | TGTGCCAGCAGTCCACAGGGGGCCCTGGACGGGAAGCAGTTCTTC
NA | TRBJ2-7 | NA | TRBV11-2 | CASSLSPGETYEQYF | TGTGCCAGCAGCTTAAGCCCAGGGGAGACCTACGAGCAGTACTTC
NA | TRBJ2-3 | NA | TRBV13 | CASSPRWATDTQYF | TGTGCCAGCAGCCCCCGGTGGGCCACAGATACGCAGTATTTT
NA | TRBJ1-4 | NA | TRBV11-2 | CASSTNAGQTTTNEKLFF | TGTGCCAGCAGTACAAACGCCGGACAGACTACAACTAATGAAAAACTGTTTTTT
NA | TRBJ1-2 | NA | TRBV14 | CASSPEGDRGLYGYTF | TGTGCCAGCAGCCCTGAGGGGGACCGTGGTCTCTATGGCTACACCTTC
NA | TRBJ1-5 | TRBD1 | TRBV4-1 | CASSREGTGAQQPQHF | TGCGCCAGCAGCCGAGAGGGGACAGGGGCACAACAGCCCCAGCATTTT
NA | TRBJ2-3 | TRBD1 | TRBV27 | CASSVEGARDTQYF | TGTGCCAGCAGCGTAGAGGGGGCAAGAGATACGCAGTATTTT
NA | TRBJ2-7 | TRBD2 | TRBV30 | CAWTIASGSDEQYF | TGTGCCTGGACGATCGCTAGCGGGAGCGACGAGCAGTACTTC
NA | TRBJ2-1 | NA | TRBV21-1 | CASSDTGIGDNEQFF | TGTGCCAGCAGCGATACAGGGATCGGCGACAATGAGCAGTTCTTC
NA | TRBJ1-2 | NA | TRBV5-5 | CASSLEGGVYGYTF | TGTGCCAGCAGCTTGGAAGGGGGTGTCTATGGCTACACCTTC
NA | TRBJ2-7 | NA | TRBV11-2 | CASSPTGDTTYEQYF | TGTGCCAGCAGCCCGACAGGAGATACCACCTACGAGCAGTACTTC
NA | TRBJ2-3 | NA | TRBV6-4 | CASSSGSTDTQYF | TGTGCCAGCAGTAGCGGGAGCACAGATACGCAGTATTTT